Following are 28 T cell receptor beta chains from one sample sequenced in a study of T cell responses to AZD1222 COVID-19 vaccine. Profiling relied on immunoSEQ multiplex PCR, and the TCRdb table lists in-frame clones only, not all of them. Seen here are more than 110,000 clones, around 89% observed once, and the top ten hold over 3.5%. The sample in question was peripheral blood, obtained on day 0 of AZD1222 vaccination. The receptors stem from an adult in good health.

V and J are TRBV28 and TRBJ2-7, with 16 bases aligning to TRBD2. Germline-derived CDR1 and CDR2 are MDHEN and SYDVKM. J lost 5 bases, V lost 6 bases, and 10 bases had no gene match. The CDR3 has 17 residues. CDR3: CASSGTSGRASLDEQYF. The CDR3 nucleotides read TGTGCCAGCAGCGGGACTAGCGGGAGGGCCTCCCTAGACGAGCAGTACTTC.

The chain carries TRBV10-1 and TRBJ1-1; D is undetermined. Trimming took off 4 bases at V and 1 base at J, with 13 bases between the two ends. The CDR3 runs 15 residues. Looked up from germline, CDR1 is WNHNN and CDR2 is SYGVQD (reference sequence). CDR3: CASSVDGRSNTEAFF. The CDR3 bases are TGCGCCAGCAGTGTAGACGGGAGGTCGAACACTGAAGCTTTCTTT.

The chain recombines TRBV6-5 with TRBJ1-2, with 11 positions matching TRBD1. The trim removed 6 bases at V and 4 bases at J, leaving 7 bases unmatched. Germline V lookup: CDR1 MNHEY, CDR2 SVGAGI. This CDR3 is 15 amino acids long. The CDR3 loop reads CASRPDRGRGYGYTF. CDR3 nucleotides: TGTGCCAGCAGACCGGACAGGGGGCGCGGCTATGGCTACACCTTC.

The CDR3 sequence: CSAQDREAGEQYF. CDR3 bases: TGCAGCGCCCAGGACAGGGAGGCGGGCGAGCAGTACTTC. The chain couples TRBV29-1 to TRBJ2-7, with TRBD1 matching 8 bases. Germline V gene data show CDR1 as SQVTM and CDR2 as ANQGSEA. V gave up 7 bases and J gave up 6 bases; unmatched junction bases: 11. The CDR3 is 13 amino acids.

The chain uses TRBV7-8 and TRBJ2-3, with 7 positions matching TRBD2. J was trimmed by 1 base and V by 2 bases; bases with no gene match: 6. The length of the CDR3 is 16 residues. Germline lookup yields CDR1 SGHVS and CDR2 FQNEAQ. CDR3 nucleotide sequence: TGTGCCAGCAGCTTACCACTAGCGAGACGCACAGATACGCAGTATTTT. Translating gives CASSLPLARRTDTQYF. Using reference TRBV7-8 and TRBJ2-3 for the parts outside the CDR3, the full variable domain is GAGVSQSPRYKVAKRGQDVALRCDPISGHVSLFWYQQALGQGPEFLTYFQNEAQLDKSGLPSDRFFAERPEGSVSTLKIQRTQQEDSAVYLCASSLPLARRTDTQYFGPGTRLTVL.

This chain connects TRBV7-8 to TRBJ2-1; TRBD1 is a possible D gene (5 bases). CDR1 is SGHVS and CDR2 is FQNEAQ in the germline V gene. The V and J ends lost 3 bases and 3 bases respectively, with 12 bases between them. The CDR3 covers 15 residues. Here the CDR3 reads CASSFPGPNYNEQFF. The CDR3 DNA reads as TGTGCCAGCAGCTTCCCAGGGCCAAACTACAATGAGCAGTTCTTC.

The V and J genes are TRBV30 and TRBJ1-4; D is uncertain. Germline V gene lookup returns CDR1 GTSNPN and CDR2 SVGIG (reference sequence). With 2 bases removed from V and 0 bases from J, the gap between germline ends came to 7 bases. The CDR3 covers 14 residues. In nucleotides, the CDR3 is TGTGCCTGGAGTAGGTCTGCAACTAATGAAAAACTGTTTTTT. Translated, it gives CAWSRSATNEKLFF.

The V gene is TRBV28, the J gene TRBJ1-5; TRBD1 matches 9 bases. The CDR3 totals 19 residues. The V segment lost 7 bases and the J segment 1 base; nucleotides outside the gene matches: 17. CDR1 is MDHEN, CDR2 SYDVKM, per germline. In nucleotides, the CDR3 is TGTGCCAGCACCCATTCCGCCTCACGGACAGGGGTAAGCAATCAGCCCCAGCATTTT. This sequence encodes CASTHSASRTGVSNQPQHF.

This chain links TRBV12-5 with TRBJ2-1, with 10 bases matching TRBD2. The V segment lost 2 bases and the J segment 2 bases; nucleotides outside the gene matches: 3. CDR1 and CDR2 from the germline V gene are LGHNT and FRNRAP. CDR3 length equals 16 residues. CDR3 DNA sequence: TGTGCTAGTGGTTTGTCTAGCGGGAGACCCTACAATGAGCAGTTCTTC. Protein: CASGLSSGRPYNEQFF.

This clone was counted once. The V and J genes are TRBV27 and TRBJ1-3, with D uncertain. There are 17 residues in the CDR3. The germline V gene has CDR1 MNHEY and CDR2 SMNVEV (reference sequence). The V end was cut by 6 bases, the J end by 0 bases, with 18 bases between. The CDR3 protein is CASSPAGVAYSGNTIYF. The CDR3 DNA reads TGTGCCAGCAGCCCCGCGGGAGTTGCTTACTCTGGAAACACCATATATTTT.

The J gene is TRBJ2-5, the V gene TRBV5-1; possibly TRBD2 for D (6 bases). The V end lost 0 bases, the J end lost 5 bases, and 14 bases lay between the germline ends. Looked up from germline, CDR1 is SGHRS and CDR2 is YFSETQ. The CDR3 has 15 amino acids. The CDR3 nucleotides are TGCGCCAGCAGCTTGGTTGGGGAGGCGGGGGAGACCCAGTACTTC. Translation gives CASSLVGEAGETQYF.

The chain has TRBV11-2 and TRBJ2-3, with 7 bases aligning to TRBD1. The CDR3 length is 15 residues. CDR1 and CDR2 (germline): SGHAT, FQNNGV. J was trimmed by 0 bases and V by 7 bases; bases with no gene match: 7. CDR3 nucleotide sequence: TGTGCCAGCACCCTAAGGGGGCGTAGCACAGATACGCAGTATTTT. Translated, it gives CASTLRGRSTDTQYF.

The chain carries TRBV6-4 and TRBJ1-5; 10 bases match TRBD1. Germline loops: CDR1 MRHNA, CDR2 SNTAGT. The CDR3 is made up of 15 amino acids. Trimming took 4 bases from V and 2 from J; bases not matched to a gene: 2. The CDR3 coding sequence is TGTGCCAGCAGTGCCGGGACAGGGGGCAATCAGCCCCAGCATTTT. It codes for CASSAGTGGNQPQHF.

The chain joins TRBV27 to TRBJ2-5; 8 bases are a match to TRBD2. The V gene end was trimmed by 0 bases and the J gene end by 5 bases; junction bases not matched to a gene: 5. The germline CDR1 and CDR2 sequences are MNHEY and SMNVEV (reference sequence). This CDR3 is 15 amino acids long. CDR3 sequence (DNA): TGTGCCAGCAGTTTATCCGGGGGCGGGGGGGAGACCCAGTACTTC. Protein sequence: CASSLSGGGGETQYF.

The chain carries TRBV6-1 and TRBJ2-1, with TRBD1 matching over 7 bases. Trimming at V came to 4 bases and at J to 9 bases, leaving 18 bases not matched to a gene. The CDR3 has 17 amino acids. The germline CDR1 and CDR2 sequences are MNHNS and SASEGT. CDR3 protein: CASSVPPDRYPRSEQFF. CDR3 DNA sequence: TGTGCCAGCAGTGTACCCCCGGACAGGTACCCTAGAAGTGAGCAGTTCTTC.

This chain connects TRBV30 to TRBJ2-3, with 8 bases fitting TRBD2. This CDR3 contains 14 residues. J was trimmed by 3 bases and V by 1 base; bases with no gene match: 3. CDR1 is GTSNPN, CDR2 SVGIG, per germline (reference sequence). CDR3 in amino acids: CAWSDGGATDTQYF. CDR3 nucleotides: TGTGCCTGGAGTGACGGGGGGGCAACAGATACGCAGTATTTT.

The rearrangement links TRBV11-2 to TRBJ1-6; 10 bases line up with TRBD1. Germline lookup yields CDR1 SGHAT and CDR2 FQNNGV. V lost 4 bases to trimming and J lost 10 bases; unmatched junction nucleotides: 7. The CDR3 loop spans 15 amino acids. The CDR3 DNA sequence: TGTGCCAGCAGCTCCGTTGGGGACAGGGGCTCACCCCTCCACTTT. This translates into CASSSVGDRGSPLHF.

V is TRBV7-2 and J is TRBJ2-1, with TRBD2 matching over 8 bases. V was pared by 5 bases and J by 4 bases, with 7 bases of the junction left unmatched. Germline V gene lookup returns CDR1 SGHTA and CDR2 FQGNSA. The CDR3 is 15 residues long. CDR3 DNA sequence: TGTGCCAGCAGCGTTGATAGCGGGGTATACAATGAGCAGTTCTTC. Translated, it gives CASSVDSGVYNEQFF.

DNA for the CDR3: TGCGCCAGCATCAGGGGAGTTGGAAACACCATATATTTT. Translation: CASIRGVGNTIYF. The V gene is TRBV10-1, the J gene TRBJ1-3; D is possibly TRBD1 (6 bases). The CDR3 has 13 amino acids. Germline loops: CDR1 WNHNN, CDR2 SYGVQD (reference sequence). With 7 bases removed from V and 3 bases from J, the gap between germline ends came to 10 bases.

This chain uses TRBV19 with TRBJ1-5, with TRBD1 matching over 9 bases. The germline V gene encodes CDR1 LNHDA and CDR2 SQIVND (reference sequence). The CDR3 has 15 residues. After removal of 5 bases from V and 3 bases from J, the junction contained 5 bases not matched to a gene. CDR3 in amino acids: CASSPRDRVNQPQHF. CDR3 DNA: TGTGCCAGTAGTCCCCGGGACAGGGTCAATCAGCCCCAGCATTTT.

This chain joins TRBV29-1 and TRBJ2-7; the D gene is possibly TRBD2 (7 bases). Trimming shortened V by 6 bases and J by 7 bases, and 16 bases separated the two germline ends. The CDR3 is made up of 12 amino acids. In germline, CDR1 is SQVTM, CDR2 ANQGSEA. The CDR3 protein is CSVIIGGLEQYF. The DNA for the CDR3 is TGCAGCGTCATCATCGGGGGGCTGGAGCAGTACTTC.

V gene TRBV15 combines with J gene TRBJ1-1; tentative D call: TRBD1 (6 bases). The CDR3 totals 18 residues. V dropped 3 bases and J dropped 1 base, with 21 bases sitting between them. Germline CDR1 and CDR2: LNHNV and YYDKDF (reference sequence). The CDR3 loop is CATSSPRRDTPRNTEAFF. DNA of the CDR3: TGTGCCACCAGCAGCCCCCGCCGGGACACCCCGAGGAACACTGAAGCTTTCTTT.

This chain uses TRBV9 with TRBJ2-2, with TRBD2 identical over 9 bases. Trimming removed 0 bases from V and 3 bases from J; junction bases left unmatched: 15. Per germline, CDR1 SGDLS and CDR2 YYNGEE. The CDR3 contains 20 residues. The CDR3 here is CASSVEDLDGGRADTGELFF. The DNA for the CDR3 is TGTGCCAGCAGCGTAGAAGATTTGGATGGCGGGAGGGCCGACACCGGGGAGCTGTTTTTT.

The sample holds a few counts of this clone. This chain connects TRBV30 to TRBJ1-2; possibly TRBD1 for D (6 bases). Germline CDR1 GTSNPN, CDR2 SVGIG (reference sequence). The V and J ends lost 2 bases and 8 bases respectively, with 12 bases between them. The CDR3 is 12 amino acids. The CDR3 protein is CAWSTTGRGYTF. Here the CDR3 DNA reads TGTGCCTGGAGTACAACAGGGAGAGGCTACACCTTC.

The chain recombines TRBV29-1 with TRBJ2-1, with 13 bases that match TRBD2. CDR3 length: 16 residues. The J segment lost 5 bases and the V segment lost 3 bases, leaving 7 bases of the junction unmatched. Germline CDR1 and CDR2: SQVTM and ANQGSEA. In nucleotides, the CDR3 is TGCAGCGTTGATGGGACCGGGACTAGCGGGAACAATGAGCAGTTCTTC. This encodes CSVDGTGTSGNNEQFF.

The chain combines TRBV6-5 with TRBJ2-3; tentatively, D is TRBD1 (6 bases). CDR3 size: 15 residues. CDR1 MNHEY and CDR2 SVGAGI come from the germline V gene. V was cut by 0 bases and J by 10 bases, with 17 bases left in between. As DNA, the CDR3 is TGTGCCAGCAGTTACTCGAGGCAGGCGGACAGAGCGCAGTATTTT. Its protein is CASSYSRQADRAQYF.

This clone was picked up one time. The rearrangement joins TRBV6-4 to TRBJ2-2; possible D gene TRBD1, 6 bases. Germline CDR1 reads MRHNA; CDR2 reads SNTAGT. Trimming removed 0 bases from V and 4 bases from J, with 9 bases in between. The CDR3 covers 15 residues. The chain's CDR3 is CASSDSTGSTGELFF. CDR3 DNA: TGTGCCAGCAGTGACTCAACAGGGAGCACCGGGGAGCTGTTTTTT.

As regards this clone: The same CDR3 arises from other DNA sequences in this sample as well. This chain connects TRBV2 to TRBJ2-1; TRBD2 might be the D (5 bases). The germline gives CDR1 SNHLY, CDR2 FYNNEI. Trimming removed 6 bases from V and 7 bases from J, with 10 bases in between. CDR3 length: 12 residues. In DNA, the CDR3 is TGTGCCAGCAGGAGGGTGGGGAATGAGCAGTTCTTC. This sequence encodes CASRRVGNEQFF.